These T cell receptor beta chains were read from a single sample in a study of identical twins. TCRdb re-called the 5' RACE reads through MiXCR, storing one row per CDR3 protein. In the table there are around 480,000 distinct CDR3 sequences, over 12% of which are singletons. The data also belong to a second study, concerning yellow fever vaccine responses in identical twins.

Sequencing was done on a sample of CD4+ T cells sorted from blood. The origin of the receptors is a woman aged 18-29 years in good health. Each CDR3 is given with its conserved first and last residue. Fields, in order: V gene, D gene, clone size, J gene, CDR3 length, CDR3 DNA, CDR3 protein. The D gene is left open where the match is weak. Expanded clones get a size class; other rows say once, few or many, or leave the size out.

TRBV19	-	few	TRBJ2-2	15	TGTGCCACTTCCCTGCCTGAGGGGTCCACCGGGGAGCTGTTTTTT	CATSLPEGSTGELFF
TRBV2	-	-	TRBJ2-7	14	TGTGCCAGCAGGAAGCAGGGTTCCCCCGTCGAGCAGTACTTC	CASRKQGSPVEQYF
TRBV11-2	TRBD2	-	TRBJ2-1	16	TGTGCCAGCAGCCGACCGACTAGCGGGAGGGGTTATGAGCAGTTCTTC	CASSRPTSGRGYEQFF
TRBV29-1	-	few	TRBJ2-7	12	TGCAGCGTTGGAAACTTAGGTGGCGAGCAGTACTTC	CSVGNLGGEQYF
TRBV28	TRBD1	few	TRBJ2-7	12	TGTGCCAGCTTTACCCTGGGACAGGAGCAGTACTTC	CASFTLGQEQYF
TRBV10-3	TRBD2	-	TRBJ2-1	13	TGTGCCACAGGACTAGACTCCTACAATGAGCAGTTCTTC	CATGLDSYNEQFF
TRBV15	TRBD1	many	TRBJ2-2	16	TGTGCCACCAGCAGATGGACAGGATCGAACACCGGGGAGCTGTTTTTT	CATSRWTGSNTGELFF
TRBV4-1	-	-	TRBJ2-2	18	TGCGCCAGCAGCCAAGATGGGGGACACACTGCGAACACCGGGGAGCTGTTTTTT	CASSQDGGHTANTGELFF
TRBV10-3	TRBD2	-	TRBJ2-5	17	TGTGCCATCAGTGAGTCTGCGGGGGGAGCCTTACAAGAGACCCAGTACTTC	CAISESAGGALQETQYF
TRBV28	-	-	TRBJ2-3	14	TGTGCCAGCAGTTTAGGGGGGACCCCCTTGCCGCAGTATTTT	CASSLGGTPLPQYF
TRBV20-1	-	-	TRBJ2-3	14	TGCAGTGCTGGACTCGGGGGACGCACAGATACGCAGTATTTT	CSAGLGGRTDTQYF
TRBV28	TRBD1	few	TRBJ2-5	15	TGTGCCAGCGTAAATCTCGGGACAGGGTCGGAGACCCAGTACTTC	CASVNLGTGSETQYF
TRBV29-1	-	few	TRBJ2-1	14	TGCAGCGCATCCGACAGAGACACCTACAATGAGCAGTTCTTC	CSASDRDTYNEQFF
TRBV24-1	-	few	TRBJ2-7	15	TGTGCCACCAGTGAATTTGGGTCGGATCACTACGAGCAGTACTTC	CATSEFGSDHYEQYF
TRBV29-1	-	many	TRBJ2-5	14	TGCAGCGTTGAGGGGGATCAGTCATGGGAGACCCAGTACTTC	CSVEGDQSWETQYF
TRBV12-3/TRBV12-4	TRBD2	many	TRBJ2-7	14	TGTGCCAGCAGTTTATGGGGACTAGCGGGCGGGCAGTACTTC	CASSLWGLAGGQYF
TRBV5-1	TRBD1	once	TRBJ2-3	13	TGCGCCAGCTGCTGGGACAGGCACGATACGCAGTATTTT	CASCWDRHDTQYF
TRBV20-1	-	-	TRBJ1-4	14	TGCAGTGCTAGAGTTCAGGGTCTGGGAGAAAAACTGTTTTTT	CSARVQGLGEKLFF
TRBV12-3/TRBV12-4	TRBD2	-	TRBJ2-3	17	TGTGCCAGCAGTTTTTTTAGCGGGGGGGCCTTCGCAGATACGCAGTATTTT	CASSFFSGGAFADTQYF
TRBV9	TRBD2	few	TRBJ2-1	12	TGTGCCAGCAGCGACCCGGGACTAGCAAAGTTCTTC	CASSDPGLAKFF
TRBV3-1	-	-	TRBJ2-5	14	TGTGCCAGCAGCCAAGAGGGGGGCGCAAAGACCCAGTACTTC	CASSQEGGAKTQYF
TRBV11-2	-	once	TRBJ2-7	14	TGTGCCAGCAGTCCGGAGACTGCCTCCTACGAGCAGTACTTC	CASSPETASYEQYF
TRBV9	-	-	TRBJ1-1	12	TGTGCCAGCGGAGGGTTGAACACTGAAGCTTTCTTT	CASGGLNTEAFF
TRBV12-3/TRBV12-4	-	-	TRBJ2-3	15	TGTGCCAGCAGTGGGGGAAGGACGGTTATAGATACGCAGTATTTT	CASSGGRTVIDTQYF
TRBV20-1	-	-	TRBJ2-3	15	TGCAGTGCTAGAGAGGGCAGTACTAGCACAGATACGCAGTATTTT	CSAREGSTSTDTQYF
TRBV6-1	TRBD2	-	TRBJ2-7	15	TGTGCCAGCAGGGGTCTAGCGGGAGTCTCCTACGAGCAGTACTTC	CASRGLAGVSYEQYF
TRBV7-9	TRBD1	-	TRBJ2-5	16	TGTGCCAGCAGCTATAGTTCTGGGACAGGGGTTCGGACCCAGTACTTC	CASSYSSGTGVRTQYF
TRBV6-1	TRBD2	-	TRBJ2-7	14	TGTGCCAGCGGCCTCGGGCGGGAGGGGTACGAGCAGTACTTC	CASGLGREGYEQYF
TRBV7-9	TRBD2	many	TRBJ2-3	15	TGCGCCAGCAGCCTAGCGGGGGCTAGCACAGATACGCAGTATTTT	CASSLAGASTDTQYF
TRBV27	-	many	TRBJ2-1	13	TGTGCCAGCAGTTCAACAGGGAGACATGAGCAGTTCTTC	CASSSTGRHEQFF
TRBV3-1	-	few	TRBJ2-3	11	TGTGCCAGCAGAGTCGCAAATACGCAGTATTTT	CASRVANTQYF
TRBV4-2	TRBD2	-	TRBJ2-7	15	TGTGCCAGCAGCCAAGTTCACGGGGGGGCTTACGAGCAGTACTTC	CASSQVHGGAYEQYF
TRBV25-1	TRBD1	few	TRBJ2-1	15	TGTGCCAGCAGTGGGGTTCAGGGGGCTTACAATGAGCAGTTCTTC	CASSGVQGAYNEQFF
TRBV2	-	few	TRBJ2-3	13	TGTGCCAGCAGTCCCTCGATTAGGGAGACGCAGTATTTT	CASSPSIRETQYF
TRBV7-2	TRBD2	many	TRBJ2-5	18	TGTGCCAGCAGCTTAGCTTTAGCGGGGGGGCCGTCCCAAGAGACCCAGTACTTC	CASSLALAGGPSQETQYF
TRBV3-1	-	-	TRBJ1-5	13	TGTGCCAGCAACGACAGGACGAATCAGCCCCAGCATTTT	CASNDRTNQPQHF
TRBV28	-	few	TRBJ2-1	15	TGTGCCAGCAGTTTATCTGGGCCGAACTACAATGAGCAGTTCTTC	CASSLSGPNYNEQFF
TRBV9	-	many	TRBJ1-6	16	TGTGCCAGCAGCGACGGCCGGAGCTCCTATAATTCACCCCTCCACTTT	CASSDGRSSYNSPLHF
TRBV5-1	-	-	TRBJ2-3	13	TGCGCCAGCAGCTCCGTCGGTATAGATACGCAGTATTTT	CASSSVGIDTQYF
TRBV12-3/TRBV12-4	TRBD2	few	TRBJ2-2	16	TGTGCCAGCGGCAGCGGGAGGGCAGGATCTCCCGGGGAGCTGTTTTTT	CASGSGRAGSPGELFF
TRBV6-1	TRBD1	many	TRBJ2-4	17	TGTGCCAGCAGAGCAACAGGGGGCCGAGGAGGCAAAAACATTCAGTACTTC	CASRATGGRGGKNIQYF
TRBV5-6	-	few	TRBJ2-7	14	TGTGCCAGCAGCTTTCGGGCTCCTGCCTACGAGCAGTACTTC	CASSFRAPAYEQYF
TRBV9	-	many	TRBJ1-1	15	TGTGCCAGCAGCGAAGGGGGGTTTAGGAACACTGAAGCTTTCTTT	CASSEGGFRNTEAFF
TRBV5-1	TRBD1	few	TRBJ2-2	15	TGCGCCAGCAGCTTGGGGACAGGGACCCCCGGGGAGCTGTTTTTT	CASSLGTGTPGELFF
TRBV12-3/TRBV12-4	TRBD1	-	TRBJ2-6	18	TGTGCCAGCAGTTTTCCGGGACAGGATCACTCTGGGGCCAACGTCCTGACTTTC	CASSFPGQDHSGANVLTF
TRBV10-3	TRBD1	-	TRBJ1-3	16	TGTGCCATCAGCAGGGGGACTTTCAGCTCTGGAAACACCATATATTTT	CAISRGTFSSGNTIYF
TRBV28	-	few	TRBJ2-7	12	TGTGCCAGCAGTGTCACCTCCTACGAGCAGTACTTC	CASSVTSYEQYF
TRBV6-1	TRBD1	many	TRBJ2-5	13	TGTGCCAGCAGTGGACAGGGTCAAGAGACCCAGTACTTC	CASSGQGQETQYF
TRBV12-3/TRBV12-4	TRBD2	few	TRBJ2-3	19	TGTACCTGCAGTTTAGGATTCGAGCGGGGGAAGCATTTCACAGATACGCAGTATTTT	CTCSLGFERGKHFTDTQYF
TRBV10-3	TRBD1	-	TRBJ2-7	14	TGTGCCACCGGAGGGACAGGGGGCTCTTACGAGCAGTACTTC	CATGGTGGSYEQYF
TRBV6-5	-	many	TRBJ2-7	15	TGTGCCAGCAGTTATTCCGGCTCGCGCTCCTACGAGCAGTACTTC	CASSYSGSRSYEQYF
TRBV5-5	TRBD1	-	TRBJ1-1	17	TGTGCCAGCAGCACCGGGACAGGGTCTCTCAGAAACACTGAAGCTTTCTTT	CASSTGTGSLRNTEAFF
TRBV6-5	-	-	TRBJ1-2	13	TGTGCCAGCAGTTACTCGTCAGGGAGGAGCTACACCTTC	CASSYSSGRSYTF
TRBV16	TRBD1	few	TRBJ2-2	16	TGTGCCAGCAGCCAAGAGACAGGGATCAGAGTCGAGGAGCTGTTTTTT	CASSQETGIRVEELFF
TRBV12-3/TRBV12-4	TRBD2	many	TRBJ2-3	16	TGTGCCAGCAGTTCCTACTCAGCGGGGGCAAAAGATACGCAGTATTTT	CASSSYSAGAKDTQYF
TRBV6-2/TRBV6-3	-	-	TRBJ2-2	16	TGTGCCAGCAGTTACTCGAGAGGGGTCAACACCGGGGAGCCGTTTTTT	CASSYSRGVNTGEPFF
TRBV5-1	-	-	TRBJ2-1	13	TGCGCCAGCAGCTTCCTTGGGTTCGGGGAGCAGTTCTTC	CASSFLGFGEQFF
TRBV6-5	-	few	TRBJ2-5	13	TGTGCCAGCAGGTCCTCGGGGGAAGAGACCCAGTACTTC	CASRSSGEETQYF
TRBV6-2/TRBV6-3	-	few	TRBJ2-6	18	TGTGCCAGCAGCCCCGCCGGGGGGCTTTACTCTGGGGCCAACGTCCTGACTTTC	CASSPAGGLYSGANVLTF